This T cell receptor beta chain was found in a study of blood T cells in healthy people across ages. Overall study results and limits: Per million T cells, TCR beta diversity dropped roughly linearly as age increased.

Together with a sample-barcoded 5' primer, a J-beta primer mix was included in a second PCR lasting 7 to 11 cycles. A template-switch adaptor containing 12 random nucleotides labeled each cDNA molecule. Every sample gave at least 3 million paired-end reads containing CDR3. TCRdb itself ran the 5' RACE reads through MiXCR, one entry per CDR3 protein. Of 1.5 million to 1.9 million distinct CDR3 sequences listed, 35% to 45% were seen once; the top ten hold around 4%. Turning to this clonotype: Its antigen remains unknown.

Germline values: CDR1 SEHNR, CDR2 FQNEAQ (reference sequence). CDR3 length: 14 amino acids. The chain carries TRBV7-9 and TRBJ2-7; the match to TRBD1 covers 7 bases. Gene TRBJ2-4 matches the end of the DNA better, so the J call may be wrong. The sample taken for sequencing was blood. The receptor was derived from a woman aged 18-29 years in good health. CDR3 loop: CASSLTGMGNIQYF. CDR3 in DNA: TGTGCCAGCAGCTTGACAGGGATGGGAAACATTCAGTACTTC.